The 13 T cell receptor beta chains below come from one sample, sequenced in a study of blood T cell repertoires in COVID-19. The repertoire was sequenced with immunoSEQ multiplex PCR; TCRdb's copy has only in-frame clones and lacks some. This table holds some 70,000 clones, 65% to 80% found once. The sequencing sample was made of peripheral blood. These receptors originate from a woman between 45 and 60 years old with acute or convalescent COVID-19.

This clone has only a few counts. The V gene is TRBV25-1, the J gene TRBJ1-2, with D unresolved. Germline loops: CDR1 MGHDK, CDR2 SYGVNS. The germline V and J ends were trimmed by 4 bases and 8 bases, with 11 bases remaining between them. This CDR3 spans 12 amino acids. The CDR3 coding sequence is TGTGCCAGCAGTGTATGGGCGGGGGGCTACACCTTC. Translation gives CASSVWAGGYTF.

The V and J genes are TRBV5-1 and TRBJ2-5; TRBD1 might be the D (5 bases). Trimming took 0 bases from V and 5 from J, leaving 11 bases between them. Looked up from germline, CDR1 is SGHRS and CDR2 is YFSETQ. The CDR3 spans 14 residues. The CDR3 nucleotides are TGCGCCAGCAGCTTGGGGCAGGGTTGGGAGACCCAGTACTTC. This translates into CASSLGQGWETQYF.

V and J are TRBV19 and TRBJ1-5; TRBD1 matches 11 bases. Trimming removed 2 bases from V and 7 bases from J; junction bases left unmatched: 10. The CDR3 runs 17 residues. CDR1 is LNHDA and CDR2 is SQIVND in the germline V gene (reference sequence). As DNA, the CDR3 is TGTGCCAGTAGTATAATTACCGGGACAGGGGGATTCCAGCCCCAGCATTTT. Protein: CASSIITGTGGFQPQHF. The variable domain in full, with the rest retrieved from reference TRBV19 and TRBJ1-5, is DGGITQSPKYLFRKEGQNVTLSCEQNLNHDAMYWYRQDPGQGLRLIYYSQIVNDFQKGDIAEGYSVSREKKESFPLTVTSAQKNPTAFYLCASSIITGTGGFQPQHFGDGTRLSIL.

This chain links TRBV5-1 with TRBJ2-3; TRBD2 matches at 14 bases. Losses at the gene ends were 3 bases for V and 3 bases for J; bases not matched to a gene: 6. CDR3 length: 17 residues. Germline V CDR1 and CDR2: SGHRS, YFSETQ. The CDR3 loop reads CASSWMGTSGGTDTQYF. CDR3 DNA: TGCGCCAGCAGCTGGATGGGGACTAGCGGGGGAACAGATACGCAGTATTTT.

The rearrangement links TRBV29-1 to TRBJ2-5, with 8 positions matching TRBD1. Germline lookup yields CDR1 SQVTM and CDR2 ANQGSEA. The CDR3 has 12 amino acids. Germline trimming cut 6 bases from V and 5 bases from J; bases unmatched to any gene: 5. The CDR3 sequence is CSVRTGIETQYF. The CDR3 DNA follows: TGCAGCGTCAGGACAGGGATCGAGACCCAGTACTTC.

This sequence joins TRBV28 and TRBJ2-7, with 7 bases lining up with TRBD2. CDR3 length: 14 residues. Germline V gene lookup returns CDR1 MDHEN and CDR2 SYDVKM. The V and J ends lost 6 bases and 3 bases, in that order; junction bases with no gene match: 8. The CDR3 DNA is TGTGCCAGCAGAATAGCGGGCGGGTACTACGAGCAGTACTTC. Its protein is CASRIAGGYYEQYF.

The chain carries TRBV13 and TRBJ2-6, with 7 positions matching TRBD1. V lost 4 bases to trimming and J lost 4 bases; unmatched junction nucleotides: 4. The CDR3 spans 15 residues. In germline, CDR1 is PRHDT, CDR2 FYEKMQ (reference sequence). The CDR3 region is CASSSTGRGANVLTF. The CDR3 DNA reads TGTGCCAGCAGCTCGACAGGGCGCGGGGCCAACGTCCTGACTTTC.

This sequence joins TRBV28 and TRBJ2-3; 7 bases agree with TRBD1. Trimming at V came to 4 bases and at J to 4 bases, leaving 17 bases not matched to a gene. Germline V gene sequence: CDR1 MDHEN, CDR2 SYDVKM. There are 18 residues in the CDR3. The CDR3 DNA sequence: TGTGCCAGCAGTTCATATGACCATCGGGACAGCAGATCAGATACGCAGTATTTT. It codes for CASSSYDHRDSRSDTQYF.

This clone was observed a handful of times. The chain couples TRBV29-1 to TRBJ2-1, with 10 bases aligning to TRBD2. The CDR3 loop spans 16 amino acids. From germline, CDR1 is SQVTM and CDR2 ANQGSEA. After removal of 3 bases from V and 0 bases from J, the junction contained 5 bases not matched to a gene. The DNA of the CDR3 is TGCAGCGTTGACGGTCTAGCGGGAGCCTCCTACAATGAGCAGTTCTTC. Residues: CSVDGLAGASYNEQFF.

CDR3 loop: CASSVSGRDRETQYF. CDR3 sequence (DNA): TGTGCCAGCAGCGTGAGCGGGAGGGATAGGGAGACCCAGTACTTC. This rearrangement joins TRBV5-4 to TRBJ2-5; 10 bases match TRBD2. The trim removed 4 bases at V and 5 bases at J, leaving 8 bases unmatched. There are 15 residues in the CDR3. CDR1 is SGHNT, CDR2 YYREEE, per germline (reference sequence).

CDR3 sequence reads: CASSLWRDRVNEQYF. The CDR3 region has the DNA TGTGCCAGCAGTTTATGGCGGGACAGGGTGAACGAGCAGTACTTC. The rearrangement joins TRBV27 to TRBJ2-7, with 9 bases aligning to TRBD1. The CDR3 is made up of 15 amino acids. The V gene's germline CDR1 is MNHEY and CDR2 SMNVEV (reference sequence). V shed 1 base, J shed 5 bases, and the junction held 6 bases outside the gene matches.

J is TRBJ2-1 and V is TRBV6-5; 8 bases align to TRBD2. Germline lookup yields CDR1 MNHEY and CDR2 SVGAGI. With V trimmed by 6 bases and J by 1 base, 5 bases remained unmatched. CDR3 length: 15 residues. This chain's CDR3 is CASRPGLGSYNEQFF. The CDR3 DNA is TGTGCCAGCAGACCGGGACTAGGTTCCTACAATGAGCAGTTCTTC.

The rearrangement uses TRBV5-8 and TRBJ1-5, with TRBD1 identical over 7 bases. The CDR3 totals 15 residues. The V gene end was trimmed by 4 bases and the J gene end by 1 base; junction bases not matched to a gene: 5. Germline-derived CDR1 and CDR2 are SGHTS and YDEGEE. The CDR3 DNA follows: TGTGCCAGCAGCATACAGGGGTACAGCAATCAGCCCCAGCATTTT. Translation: CASSIQGYSNQPQHF. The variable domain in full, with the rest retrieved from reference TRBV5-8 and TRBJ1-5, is EAGVTQSPTHLIKTRGQQATLRCSPISGHTSVYWYQQALGLGLQFLLWYDEGEERNRGNFPPRFSGRQFPNYSSELNVNALELEDSALYLCASSIQGYSNQPQHFGDGTRLSIL.